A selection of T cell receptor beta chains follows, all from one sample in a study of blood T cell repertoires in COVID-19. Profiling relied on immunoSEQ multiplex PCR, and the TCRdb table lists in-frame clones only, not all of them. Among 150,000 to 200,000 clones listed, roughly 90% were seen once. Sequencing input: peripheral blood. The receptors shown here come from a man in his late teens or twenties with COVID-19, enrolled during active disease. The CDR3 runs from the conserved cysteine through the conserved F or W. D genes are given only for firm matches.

CDR3 protein: CASSIYPGRYQPQHF; D gene: NA; V gene: TRBV19
CDR3 protein: CASSYGRRNYNSPLHF; D gene: NA; V gene: TRBV6-2/TRBV6-3
CDR3 protein: CASRRTASSGNTIYF; D gene: NA; V gene: TRBV28
CDR3 protein: CSVEEQGAYYEQYF; D gene: TRBD1; V gene: TRBV29-1
CDR3 protein: CASSVDGTALGGYTF; D gene: TRBD1; V gene: TRBV19
CDR3 protein: CASNRGRRTEAFF; D gene: TRBD1; V gene: TRBV6-5
CDR3 protein: CASNGDSGGRRPISTDTQYF; D gene: TRBD2; V gene: TRBV19
CDR3 protein: CASSSQSGRENYEQYF; D gene: TRBD2; V gene: TRBV6-5
CDR3 protein: CASSEGTGEPYGYTF; D gene: TRBD1; V gene: TRBV3-1/TRBV3-2
CDR3 protein: CASSLAGTSGAYEQYF; D gene: TRBD2; V gene: TRBV13
CDR3 protein: CATSPGLAGRNEQFF; D gene: TRBD2; V gene: TRBV24-1
CDR3 protein: CASSFLREGKDTQYF; D gene: TRBD2; V gene: TRBV7-8
CDR3 protein: CASSLLGTANYGYTF; D gene: NA; V gene: TRBV28
CDR3 protein: CASSLSGPRGFRGYTF; D gene: NA; V gene: TRBV28
CDR3 protein: CASSIRGSGANVLTF; D gene: NA; V gene: TRBV11-2
CDR3 protein: CAWSVLGTGIMNTEAFF; D gene: TRBD1; V gene: TRBV30
CDR3 protein: CASSWVTTMGQFF; D gene: NA; V gene: TRBV5-6
CDR3 protein: CASGTGGLQPQHF; D gene: TRBD1; V gene: TRBV6-5
CDR3 protein: CASSYRGQDTVLPQHF; D gene: TRBD1; V gene: TRBV7-2
CDR3 protein: CASSLWRLAGGTPNTGELFF; D gene: TRBD2; V gene: TRBV28
CDR3 protein: CASSEPYRAYNEQFF; D gene: NA; V gene: TRBV28
CDR3 protein: CASGGAGNYGYTF; D gene: NA; V gene: TRBV28
CDR3 protein: CASSLRQPQETQYF; D gene: NA; V gene: TRBV28
CDR3 protein: CASSFATSPYEQYF; D gene: NA; V gene: TRBV5-4
CDR3 protein: CASSVRGGLAGGTDTQYF; D gene: TRBD2; V gene: TRBV9
CDR3 protein: CASSPGRVDTEAFF; D gene: NA; V gene: TRBV9
CDR3 protein: CASSFPRTSENLGPTQYF; D gene: TRBD2; V gene: TRBV7-8
CDR3 protein: CASSIGREVVPLQYEQYF; D gene: TRBD2; V gene: TRBV19
CDR3 protein: CVVEGSGYTDTQYF; D gene: NA; V gene: TRBV7-3
CDR3 protein: CASSAGTGTGELFF; D gene: TRBD1; V gene: TRBV9
CDR3 protein: CASSLGGGGGYEQYF; D gene: NA; V gene: TRBV11-2
CDR3 protein: CASSSGMDEQYF; D gene: NA; V gene: TRBV12-3/TRBV12-4
CDR3 protein: CASSKSAKEGARTGELFF; D gene: NA; V gene: TRBV21-1
CDR3 protein: CASSWGDYEQYF; D gene: NA; V gene: TRBV12-3/TRBV12-4
CDR3 protein: CASRAGQGNNTEAFF; D gene: TRBD1; V gene: TRBV10-1
CDR3 protein: CASSLTGLTNEKLLF; D gene: NA; V gene: TRBV7-9
CDR3 protein: CASSVSAGSTDTQYF; D gene: TRBD2; V gene: TRBV6-4
CDR3 protein: CASSSRDRGNTEAFF; D gene: TRBD1; V gene: TRBV6-5
CDR3 protein: CASSLGANSYEQYF; D gene: NA; V gene: TRBV5-4
CDR3 protein: CASSLGGRTEAFF; D gene: NA; V gene: TRBV18